This T cell receptor beta chain was documented in a study of regulatory T cells in long-lasting Graves disease (dated by TCRdb to about 2021). With regard to the full study: In the newly diagnosed Graves' disease group, patients had been taking antithyroid drugs for less than 3 months. The study was conducted in China and was registered as a clinical trial. TCR sequencing covered some 13 persistent and approximately 20 newly diagnosed Graves' disease patients, some 35 samples in total. Patients with persistent Graves' disease were compared with patients with newly diagnosed Graves' disease using TCR sequencing and RNA sequencing of peripheral blood.

From the cysteine up to the phenylalanine, the CDR3 has a length of 20 residues. Only the CDR3 DNA is retained, 60 bases long and in frame from the first base. Based on the germline V gene (reference sequence), the CDR1 and CDR2 sequences are SEHNR and FQNEAQ. The paper as a whole reports these results and caveats: Preferential use of TRBV28, TRBJ1-2 and TRBJ2-5 was observed in persistent disease, whereas TRBV20-1 and TRBJ2-1 were favored in newly diagnosed disease. Sequencing and analysis were restricted to the TCR beta chain. Only peripheral blood was studied, because thyroid tissue, the primary lesion, was inaccessible. A larger number of public clonotypes was shared among persistent patients (approximately 3,000) than among newly diagnosed patients (about 990). Persistent Graves' disease patients showed lower TCR Shannon entropy and fewer highly expanded clones than newly diagnosed patients, suggesting clonal expansion. The authors acknowledged the small sample size as a limitation that may reduce accuracy.

Of note for this clonotype: The specificity of this receptor is unknown. A junction end diverges from the germline sequence, so it may reflect a read error.

The library was produced with multiplex PCR. Sequencing used an Illumina HiSeq 4000. TCR beta libraries were built with iRepertoire HTBI primers and Arm-PCR amplification of CDR3 regions. PCR products were gel purified before sequencing. The study's processing was this. Across samples, about 64 TRBV and 15 or so TRBJ segments were identified and used for gene usage analysis of CDR3 amino acid clonotypes. COPE and FqMerger were used to merge the filtered high-quality paired reads into contigs. BLAST was used to align contigs to IMGT TRBV, TRBD and TRBJ reference genes, with CDR3 defined following IMGT. Highly expanded clones were defined as clonotypes with a frequency above 0.1%. Repertoire diversity was measured by Shannon entropy, and V-J evenness by the Gini coefficient. A clonotype found in more than one individual was treated as public. TCRdb reanalyzed the raw reads on its own, using fastp at Q25 for trimming and MiXCR for clone calling, and kept in-frame beta chains. Rows with one shared CDR3 protein collapse into an entry with the most common genes and DNA. These V and J calls are TCRdb output, not the study's own analysis. The table for this sample lists 390,000 or so distinct CDR3 sequences; about 12% of them were counted only once. Of the sample, 15% to 20% falls within the top ten clones.

What the time point label conveys for this sample: newly diagnosed GD, antithyroid drugs for less than 3 months. For both TCR sequencing and RNA sequencing, RNA was extracted from PBMCs using TRIzol. The diagnosis of Graves' disease was made according to American Thyroid Association guidelines. Recruitment of patients was carried out at an endocrinology department in Xi'an, China. Each patient gave approximately 10 milliliters of peripheral blood, collected in an EDTA anticoagulant tube. Ficoll Paque Plus density gradient separation was used to isolate PBMCs, and no further T cell sorting was performed. RNA quality was checked with an Agilent 2100 Bioanalyzer and agarose gel, and concentration with a NanoDrop 2000. The same sample was also studied in work on T cells in Graves' hyperthyroidism and ophthalmopathy. The second paper further reports: A patient counted as having stable Graves' hyperthyroidism if no progression to ophthalmopathy occurred over 18 months of follow-up. Hyperthyroidism patients were newly diagnosed, with disease duration under 2 months, and aged 18 to 65 years. Patients with uncontrolled infections, other autoimmune diseases, pregnancy or lactation were excluded. Diagnoses were based on clinical symptoms, serum thyroxine and TRAb, thyroid ultrasound and orbital computed tomography. A first-round RT-PCR of the TCR CDR3 used the HTBI primer set with the Qiagen OneStep RT-PCR kit. Most expanded thyroid clonotypes (frequency above 0.001) were also detected in blood, a finding suggesting that blood repertoires may reflect thyroid immune responses. A 13 V-J signature model separated ophthalmopathy from stable hyperthyroidism, with around 90% sensitivity and 81.08% specificity in cross-validation and 80%/75% in testing. In validation, the model predicted progression to ophthalmopathy a median of about 6.8 months before onset, with roughly 68% sensitivity and more than 72% specificity. TCR V-J signatures able to tell the groups apart were searched for in a discovery cohort of around 95 patients, of whom fewer than 45 had Graves' ophthalmopathy and some 60 had stable Graves' hyperthyroidism. Whether ophthalmopathy could be predicted prospectively was tested in an independent validation cohort made up of 18 to 20 hyperthyroidism patients plus 17 patients who later progressed to ophthalmopathy. The 100 discovery patients were divided at random into training and test sets in a 7:3 ratio. The study also compared thyroid tissue and blood T-cell repertoires from more than 5 Graves' hyperthyroidism patients. After sampling, hyperthyroidism patients received methimazole starting at 30 mg daily, and ophthalmopathy patients received high-dose intravenous methylprednisolone. Libraries were constructed in a second round of multiplex PCR, after which size selection and purification were carried out. Sequencing of the libraries was done on an Illumina HiSeq2000 using paired-end 100 bp reads. SOAPnuke was used to process the raw data, throwing out any read that contained adapters or uncalled bases, had a mean Phred below 15, or lacked an exact constant-primer or identifier match. High-quality paired reads were merged with COPE v1.2.5, and unique nucleotide sequences were defined as clonotypes. MiTCR v1.1 was used to align clonotypes to the IMGT TRBV, TRBD and TRBJ reference segments. The analysis was restricted to V-J combinations with a frequency above 0.0001, which together covered 99% to 99.2% of the repertoires. The TCS score was defined as the ratio of F50 (clonal expansion) to E x V (chaos), calculated using BLOSUM62-based TCRdist between CDR3 peptides within each V-J. Welch's t-statistics and random forest reduced 500 to 650 V-J features to 13, which were used in a naive Bayes classifier (R e1071). Sample size was not statistically predetermined, and blinding of investigators to group allocation was not performed. The paper reports TCR Vbeta CDR3 sequencing of roughly 140 peripheral blood samples: around 45 ophthalmopathy, fewer than 80 hyperthyroidism and 17 progressor patients.

This clonotype was sampled from a woman aged 18-35 years with Graves disease. Donor details come from another sample of the same person, matched by shared clones. The material sequenced was peripheral blood mononuclear cells (PBMCs), taken at new diagnosis, from a patient treated with antithyroid drugs. The V and J segments used are TRBV7-9 and TRBJ1-3; a weak D assignment points to TRBD1 (5 bases agree). The bases are TGTGCCAACAGCTTAGGAGCAGGGCTGCATACGTCCCCGACATTAAACACCATATATTTT. This yields the protein CANSLGAGLHTSPTLNTIYF.